What follows describes a single TCR beta chain. As originally analysed: Estimation of nucleated cell counts relied on the amplification of reference gene primers. The protocol was immunoSEQ multiplex PCR, while the TCRdb copy is restricted to in-frame clones and leaves out a portion. V, J and clone size are taken as reported in that table, and D and trimming were inferred from the DNA itself. The sample has 250,000 or so clones; around nine tenths are singletons. V dropped 7 bases and J dropped 2 bases, with 12 bases sitting between them. CDR1 and CDR2 from the germline V gene are SNHLY and FYNNEI. The CDR3 has 14 amino acids. These data originate in a study of blood T cell repertoires in COVID-19. The overall study: COVID-19 samples collected from the United States, Italy and Spain covered acute and convalescent phases. PBMCs, B-cell-depleted T cells, or T cells were the source of the cDNA or gDNA that made up the material.

Source material: peripheral blood. This chain connects TRBV2 to TRBJ1-5, with a weak D call TRBD1 (5 bases). The source of this sequence is a woman aged 55-70 years with acute or convalescent COVID-19. The CDR3 is CASKRGEGNQPQHF. The CDR3 DNA reads TGTGCCAGCAAACGGGGGGAGGGCAATCAGCCCCAGCATTTT.